The clone carrying this T cell receptor (beta chain) was counted many times. Its antigen is unidentified. The 5'RACE template-switching step produced TCR cDNA and added a universal primer site and UMIs. Each CDR3 protein gets one entry after TCRdb re-called the 5' RACE reads with MiXCR. The profile shows 150,000 to 200,000 distinct CDR3 sequences, approximately 6% of them singletons. V lost 0 bases to trimming and J lost 10 bases, with 7 bases between them. CDR1 and CDR2 (germline): SGHTA, FQGNSA. The CDR3 is 12 amino acids. This sample is drawn from a study of T cells after yellow fever vaccination. Study-level findings and limits: The secondary T-cell response peaked on day 5, not day 15, but was weaker. Post-booster repertoires again held most primary-vaccination clones (96% CD4, roughly 88% CD8). A limited proportion of clonotypes was detected within both the CD4 and CD8 compartments.

The TCR sequence derives from a man between 18 and 35 years old who received the YFV17D yellow fever vaccine. The material was CD4+ T cells sorted from PBMCs, obtained on the day of the first yellow fever vaccination. This chain connects TRBV7-2 to TRBJ2-1; D not resolved. The CDR3 region has the DNA TGTGCCAGCAGCTTAGCGGGCGGAGAGCAGTTCTTC. It encodes CASSLAGGEQFF.